Listed here are 22 T cell receptor beta chains from one sample, sequenced in a study of identical twins. TCRdb re-analysed the 5' RACE reads in MiXCR, keeping a single row per CDR3 protein. This table has around 230,000 distinct CDR3 sequences, roughly a tenth appearing once. Sequenced input: memory (CD45RO+) T cells sorted from blood. These TCRs come from a woman aged 18-35 years in good health.

CDR3 protein: CASAQKAGSRSNEQFF. The CDR3 DNA follows: TGTGCCAGCGCGCAGAAAGCGGGATCAAGATCTAATGAGCAGTTCTTC. The rearrangement links TRBV7-2 to TRBJ2-1; TRBD2 matches at 7 bases. This CDR3 has 16 residues. Looked up from germline, CDR1 is SGHTA and CDR2 is FQGNSA. With 8 bases clipped from V and 7 bases from J, the junction kept 17 bases outside the gene matches.

This clonotype was seen only a few times. The chain combines TRBV12-3 or TRBV12-4 with TRBJ1-2; D is undetermined. Trimming stripped 5 bases from V and 5 bases from J, with 9 bases between. The CDR3 spans 12 residues. The CDR3 here is CASSKWRYGYTF. The CDR3 DNA is TGTGCCAGCAGTAAGTGGAGATATGGCTACACCTTC.

This clonotype appeared many times. This chain's CDR3 is CASSLGAMNTEAFF. CDR3 in DNA: TGTGCCAGCAGCTTAGGTGCAATGAACACTGAAGCTTTCTTT. V is TRBV7-9 and J is TRBJ1-1; D unresolved. Germline V lookup: CDR1 SEHNR, CDR2 FQNEAQ (reference sequence). V lost 1 base and J lost 0, with 6 bases in between. The CDR3 totals 14 residues.

This chain uses TRBV27 with TRBJ2-1; 8 bases are shared with TRBD2. CDR3 length equals 15 residues. With V trimmed by 6 bases and J by 5 bases, 9 bases remained unmatched. Germline loops: CDR1 MNHEY, CDR2 SMNVEV (reference sequence). This CDR3 reads CASSPRAGVHNEQFF. CDR3 in DNA: TGTGCCAGCAGCCCTCGAGCGGGAGTCCACAATGAGCAGTTCTTC.

This clonotype occurred many times. CDR3 amino acids: CSAGTSGRADNEQFF. In DNA form, the CDR3 reads TGCAGTGCAGGGACTAGCGGGAGGGCCGACAATGAGCAGTTCTTC. The V gene is TRBV20-1, the J gene TRBJ2-1, with 16 positions matching TRBD2. The J segment lost 5 bases and the V segment lost 6 bases, leaving 4 bases of the junction unmatched. Germline CDR1 is DFQATT and CDR2 is SNEGSKA (reference sequence). The CDR3 sequence is 15 residues long.

The J gene is TRBJ2-3, the V gene TRBV20-1, with D possibly matching TRBD1 (5 bases). The germline V gene encodes CDR1 DFQATT and CDR2 SNEGSKA (reference sequence). V gave up 5 bases and J gave up 5 bases, with 11 bases separating them. The CDR3 loop spans 12 amino acids. CDR3 amino acids: CSASTEQDTQYF. The CDR3 nucleotides read TGCAGTGCTTCGACAGAACAAGATACGCAGTATTTT.

At least ten counts were recorded for this clonotype. The V call is TRBV15, the J call TRBJ2-5, with a weak D call TRBD2 (5 bases). CDR1 is LNHNV and CDR2 is YYDKDF in the germline V gene (reference sequence). CDR3 length: 16 amino acids. V was clipped by 0 bases and J by 0 bases, with 11 bases between them. CDR3: CATSRDWLRDQETQYF. The CDR3 DNA sequence: TGTGCCACCAGCAGAGATTGGTTGAGGGACCAAGAGACCCAGTACTTC.

This chain uses TRBV6-1 with TRBJ2-7; 7 positions match TRBD1. The V gene's germline CDR1 is MNHNS and CDR2 SASEGT. The CDR3 is 15 residues long. Trimming took 5 bases from V and 2 from J; bases not matched to a gene: 9. The CDR3 region is CASSQDRRGTYEQYF. The CDR3 nucleotides are TGTGCCAGCAGTCAAGATCGCAGGGGGACCTACGAGCAGTACTTC.

This clonotype was detected only a few times. V usage is TRBV3-1 and J usage is TRBJ1-6; unclear D gene. Trimming cost V 2 bases and J 8 bases, with 10 bases left between them. Germline V gene sequence: CDR1 LGHDT, CDR2 YNNKEL (reference sequence). The CDR3 contains 14 residues. CDR3 amino acids: CASSQTSFDSPLHF. The CDR3 bases are TGTGCCAGCAGCCAAACAAGTTTCGATTCACCCCTCCACTTT.

A note on this clonotype: This may come from a read error, since a much larger clone is one base off. The gene calls are TRBV3-1 and TRBJ2-1; 9 nucleotides agree with TRBD1. The CDR3 loop spans 16 amino acids. Germline assignment: CDR1 LGHDT and CDR2 YNNKEL (reference sequence). Here the CDR3 reads CASCQAQRDRDDEQFF. CDR3 in DNA: TGTGCCAGCTGCCAAGCGCAACGGGACAGGGACGATGAGCAGTTCTTC.

The table lists this clonotype with a few counts. The chain is built from TRBV6-4 and TRBJ2-3, with TRBD2 matching 9 bases. The CDR3 totals 15 residues. The V segment lost 2 bases and the J segment 5 bases; nucleotides outside the gene matches: 5. The germline CDR1 and CDR2 sequences are MRHNA and SNTAGT. DNA for the CDR3: TGTGCCAGCAGTGACGTAGCGGGAGAGGGAGATACGCAGTATTTT. Translated, it gives CASSDVAGEGDTQYF.

The chain is built from TRBV11-2 and TRBJ2-2; D might be TRBD2 (5 bases). This CDR3 region has 15 residues. Per germline, CDR1 SGHAT and CDR2 FQNNGV. V was trimmed by 6 bases and J by 5 bases, leaving 16 bases between them. The CDR3 reads CASSLSATGTGELFF. The CDR3 coding sequence is TGTGCCAGCAGTCTCTCCGCGACGGGGACCGGGGAGCTGTTTTTT.

In this sample, this clonotype turned up many times. This chain uses TRBV29-1 with TRBJ2-2, with 10 bases fitting TRBD1. Germline V lookup: CDR1 SQVTM, CDR2 ANQGSEA. The CDR3 loop spans 15 amino acids. The J segment lost 4 bases and the V segment lost 6 bases, leaving 8 bases of the junction unmatched. This chain's CDR3 is CSVVTGGVATGELFF. Here the CDR3 DNA reads TGCAGCGTGGTGACAGGGGGCGTTGCCACCGGGGAGCTGTTTTTT.

This clonotype was counted between two and nine times. V gene TRBV20-1 combines with J gene TRBJ2-7, with 7 bases identical to TRBD1. Germline CDR1 is DFQATT and CDR2 is SNEGSKA (reference sequence). V shed 3 bases and J 3 bases; nucleotides not matched to a gene: 8. The CDR3 totals 14 residues. Written as DNA, the CDR3 is TGCAGTGCTAGGGCCCCACAGGGGAACTACGAGCAGTACTTC. This translates into CSARAPQGNYEQYF.

The V call is TRBV18, the J call TRBJ1-2, with TRBD1 as a possible D gene (5 bases). The V end lost 2 bases, the J end lost 8 bases, and 18 bases lay between the germline ends. The CDR3 is made up of 15 amino acids. In germline, CDR1 is KGHSH, CDR2 LQKENI. In DNA form, the CDR3 reads TGTGCCAGCTCACCAACAGCGGGGCAAATCTCCGGCTACACCTTC. Protein: CASSPTAGQISGYTF.

This clonotype occurred a few times. This chain connects TRBV7-2 to TRBJ2-7, with D uncertain. V was pared by 5 bases and J by 3 bases, with 11 bases between. The CDR3 runs to 13 residues. CDR1 and CDR2 from the germline V gene are SGHTA and FQGNSA. The CDR3 nucleotides read TGTGCCAGCAGCCCCGGGTTTAACTACGAGCAGTACTTC. The encoded protein is CASSPGFNYEQYF.

This clonotype was seen more than once but under ten times. CDR3: CASSIDRLGVETQYF. The CDR3 nucleotides read TGTGCCAGTAGTATAGATCGGCTGGGAGTCGAGACCCAGTACTTC. V usage is TRBV19 and J usage is TRBJ2-5; tentative D call: TRBD2 (5 bases). Deletions cut 0 bases from V and 5 bases from J, with 13 bases between. In germline, CDR1 is LNHDA, CDR2 SQIVND (reference sequence). The CDR3 consists of 15 residues.

A few counts support this clonotype. The rearrangement joins TRBV20-1 to TRBJ1-5; 7 bases are shared with TRBD1. Germline V gene data show CDR1 as DFQATT and CDR2 as SNEGSKA (reference sequence). V shed 4 bases and J 0 bases; nucleotides not matched to a gene: 3. This CDR3 comprises 14 residues. The chain's CDR3 is CSAIDRASNQPQHF. The CDR3 DNA sequence: TGCAGTGCTATCGACAGGGCTAGCAATCAGCCCCAGCATTTT.

The V gene is TRBV20-1, the J gene TRBJ2-3; TRBD2 is a possible D gene (5 bases). Between the trimmed V and J ends, which lost 2 bases and 10 bases, there was a span of 13 bases. Per the germline V gene, CDR1 is DFQATT and CDR2 is SNEGSKA (reference sequence). The CDR3 length is 12 residues. CDR3: CSARSALAPQYF. The CDR3 nucleotides are TGCAGTGCTAGATCCGCCCTAGCCCCGCAGTATTTT.

The table lists this clonotype with many counts. This chain uses TRBV5-1 with TRBJ2-2; a possible D gene is TRBD2 (6 bases). CDR1 is SGHRS, CDR2 YFSETQ, per germline. V was trimmed by 0 bases and J by 14 bases, leaving 20 bases between them. CDR3 length: 15 residues. DNA for the CDR3: TGCGCCAGCAGCTTGGTCTTCTCCGGGTCCGGGGGTCTGTTTTTT. Protein: CASSLVFSGSGGLFF.

There are many counts of this clonotype. V is TRBV6-1 and J is TRBJ1-2, with D unresolved. Germline V CDR1 and CDR2: MNHNS, SASEGT. The ends were cut back, 0 bases at V and 7 bases at J, with 12 bases in the middle. The CDR3 consists of 14 residues. The CDR3 DNA is TGTGCCAGCAGTGAAGCCCCCGGGTCTGGTGGCTACACCTTC. Protein sequence: CASSEAPGSGGYTF.

The genes are TRBV7-2 and TRBJ2-3, with 13 positions matching TRBD2. V lost 5 bases to trimming and J lost 4 bases; unmatched junction nucleotides: 6. The length of the CDR3 is 16 residues. CDR1 and CDR2 (germline): SGHTA, FQGNSA. The CDR3 spells CASSILAGGPSDTQYF. The CDR3 DNA is TGTGCCAGCAGCATACTAGCGGGAGGGCCCTCAGATACGCAGTATTTT.